The T cell receptor beta chain under discussion was sequenced for a study of identical twins. Note on this clonotype: Its antigen is as yet unknown.

Unique molecular identifiers were in the cDNA, with template-switch universal primer binding. Via MiXCR, TCRdb re-called the 5' RACE reads, giving one row per CDR3 protein. The top ten hold around 4.5% of the sample, which has 600,000 to 700,000 distinct CDR3 sequences, 21% seen once. Broader study findings: In monozygotic twins, models underestimated the sharing of out-of-frame TCR alpha. The study found weaker excess twin sharing in beta out-of-frame sequences.

The same data also went into a second study, on T cells expressing NK-cell markers. That study adds: Dominance of the CD3+CD56-NKG2C+ fraction by these clonotypes also held in a few donors.

The source material was PBMCs. This sequence originates from a woman under 30 in good health.

The CDR3 DNA follows: TGTGCCAGCAGGACTAGCGGGGGGGTTAGAGCAGATACGCAGTATTTT. Translated, it gives CASRTSGGVRADTQYF. The V gene is TRBV6-1, the J gene TRBJ2-3; 14 bases agree with TRBD2. Looked up from germline, CDR1 is MNHNS and CDR2 is SASEGT. The CDR3 contains 16 residues. With 6 bases clipped from V and 4 bases from J, the junction kept 6 bases outside the gene matches.